This is a list of T cell receptor beta chains from one sample in a study of neurological immune-mediated disorders. Via MiXCR, TCRdb re-called the 5' RACE reads, giving one row per CDR3 protein. The sample consists of 84,000 or so distinct CDR3 sequences, less than 15% of them appearing once. Sequenced material: PBMCs. These receptors originate from a female donor with HTLV-1-associated myelopathy (HAM/TSP). Each CDR3 is given with its conserved first and last residue. Each record gives: clone size, V gene, D gene, J gene, CDR3 DNA, CDR3 protein. D genes are given only for firm matches. The size entry is marked missing in some rows and otherwise reads once, few, many or a size class.

clone_size: .
v_call: TRBV29-1
d_call: .
j_call: TRBJ2-1
cdr3_nt: TGCAGCGTTCCACGAACAGGGATGGTTGAGCAGTTCTTC
cdr3_aa: CSVPRTGMVEQFF

clone_size: few
v_call: TRBV2
d_call: .
j_call: TRBJ1-4
cdr3_nt: TGTGCCAGCAGGGACGGCAATGAAAAACTGTTTTTT
cdr3_aa: CASRDGNEKLFF

clone_size: many
v_call: TRBV10-3
d_call: .
j_call: TRBJ2-1
cdr3_nt: TGTGCCATCAGTGAGCGAGGAGACAATGAGCAGTTCTTC
cdr3_aa: CAISERGDNEQFF

clone_size: few
v_call: TRBV5-1
d_call: .
j_call: TRBJ2-7
cdr3_nt: TGCGCCAGCAGCGCGGGTCACTACGAGCAGTACTTC
cdr3_aa: CASSAGHYEQYF

clone_size: many
v_call: TRBV5-1
d_call: .
j_call: TRBJ2-7
cdr3_nt: TGCGCCAGCAGCTTGTCAGGGATAGACGAGCAGTACTTC
cdr3_aa: CASSLSGIDEQYF

clone_size: many
v_call: TRBV3-1
d_call: TRBD2
j_call: TRBJ2-1
cdr3_nt: TGTGCCAGCGCCGGGACTAGCTCCTACAATGAGCAGTTCTTC
cdr3_aa: CASAGTSSYNEQFF

clone_size: many
v_call: TRBV6-5
d_call: .
j_call: TRBJ2-2
cdr3_nt: TGTGCCAGCAGTTACTCACTAGCTTACACCGGGGAGCTGTTTTTT
cdr3_aa: CASSYSLAYTGELFF

clone_size: many
v_call: TRBV7-9
d_call: .
j_call: TRBJ2-1
cdr3_nt: TGTGCCAGCAGCTTAGTGGGCCAGGGCTACAATGAGCAGTTCTTC
cdr3_aa: CASSLVGQGYNEQFF

clone_size: many
v_call: TRBV6-6
d_call: TRBD1
j_call: TRBJ2-1
cdr3_nt: TGTGCCAGCAGTTACACCGACCAGGTTAAAGGACAGGGTCGGCAGTTCTTC
cdr3_aa: CASSYTDQVKGQGRQFF

clone_size: many
v_call: TRBV5-6
d_call: .
j_call: TRBJ1-1
cdr3_nt: TGTGCCAGCAGCTTGGTAGGTGATTCCATGAACACTGAAGCTTTCTTT
cdr3_aa: CASSLVGDSMNTEAFF

clone_size: many
v_call: TRBV5-1
d_call: .
j_call: TRBJ2-3
cdr3_nt: TGCGCCAGCAGCCCGCTCGACGGCACAGATACGCAGTATTTT
cdr3_aa: CASSPLDGTDTQYF

clone_size: many
v_call: TRBV12-3/TRBV12-4
d_call: .
j_call: TRBJ1-5
cdr3_nt: TGTGCCAGCAGCGGGACCGCTATTAGCCAGCCCCAGCATTTT
cdr3_aa: CASSGTAISQPQHF

clone_size: .
v_call: TRBV6-1
d_call: .
j_call: TRBJ2-5
cdr3_nt: TGTGCCAGTAGAGTAGGACCCGGGACCCTCTCTGAGACCCAGTACTTC
cdr3_aa: CASRVGPGTLSETQYF

clone_size: many
v_call: TRBV18
d_call: .
j_call: TRBJ1-2
cdr3_nt: TGTGCCAGCTCCGACTTGAGTGACTATGGCTACACCTTC
cdr3_aa: CASSDLSDYGYTF

clone_size: few
v_call: TRBV7-6
d_call: TRBD2
j_call: TRBJ2-1
cdr3_nt: TGTGCCAGCAGCTTACTAGCGGGGGGGCTAGCTGAGCAGTTCTTC
cdr3_aa: CASSLLAGGLAEQFF

clone_size: many
v_call: TRBV25-1
d_call: .
j_call: TRBJ2-1
cdr3_nt: TGTGCCAGCAGCACAGTAGGGGCAGGCCACTACAATGAGCAGTTCTTC
cdr3_aa: CASSTVGAGHYNEQFF

clone_size: .
v_call: TRBV6-6
d_call: .
j_call: TRBJ1-6
cdr3_nt: TGTGCCAGCAGTTACTCCGACACGGTTGGATCACCCCTCCACTTT
cdr3_aa: CASSYSDTVGSPLHF

clone_size: .
v_call: TRBV3-1
d_call: TRBD1
j_call: TRBJ2-2
cdr3_nt: TGTGCCAGCAGACCCCGACAGGGACAGGGACCAAGGTCCAACAACGGGGAGCTGTTTTTT
cdr3_aa: CASRPRQGQGPRSNNGELFF

clone_size: many
v_call: TRBV5-1
d_call: TRBD1
j_call: TRBJ2-5
cdr3_nt: TGCGCCAGCAGCTCAATCGGAGGACAGGGGGCGAGCGAGACCCAGTACTTC
cdr3_aa: CASSSIGGQGASETQYF

clone_size: few
v_call: TRBV7-2
d_call: TRBD1
j_call: TRBJ2-1
cdr3_nt: TGTGCCAGCAGCGTGACAGGGGAATATGAGCAGTTCTTC
cdr3_aa: CASSVTGEYEQFF

clone_size: .
v_call: TRBV3-1
d_call: .
j_call: TRBJ2-3
cdr3_nt: TGTGCCAGCAGCCGCAAGTTGGCCTCATTAGCAGATACGCAGTATTTT
cdr3_aa: CASSRKLASLADTQYF

clone_size: once
v_call: TRBV18
d_call: TRBD2
j_call: TRBJ2-7
cdr3_nt: TGTGCCAGCTCACCCGCCCCCAGCGGGGAGGTTTACGAGCAGTACTTC
cdr3_aa: CASSPAPSGEVYEQYF

clone_size: many
v_call: TRBV28
d_call: TRBD1
j_call: TRBJ2-7
cdr3_nt: TGTGCCAGCAGCTCGGGACAGCGAGCGGAAGAGCAGTACTTC
cdr3_aa: CASSSGQRAEEQYF

clone_size: many
v_call: TRBV12-3/TRBV12-4
d_call: .
j_call: TRBJ1-2
cdr3_nt: TGTGCCAGCAGCGGTGGCTATGGCTACACCTTC
cdr3_aa: CASSGGYGYTF

clone_size: many
v_call: TRBV20-1
d_call: .
j_call: TRBJ2-5
cdr3_nt: TGCAGTGCTGGGGGCAGGGTGACTTATGGAGAGACCCAGTACTTC
cdr3_aa: CSAGGRVTYGETQYF

clone_size: .
v_call: TRBV7-6
d_call: .
j_call: TRBJ2-6
cdr3_nt: TGTGCCAGCAGCTTACACAGCCCCAACGTCCTGACTTTC
cdr3_aa: CASSLHSPNVLTF

clone_size: many
v_call: TRBV4-1
d_call: TRBD2
j_call: TRBJ2-1
cdr3_nt: TGCGCCAGCAGCCAAGATCGTACTAGCGGGGCCCTTCTTGAGCAGTTCTTC
cdr3_aa: CASSQDRTSGALLEQFF

clone_size: .
v_call: TRBV27
d_call: .
j_call: TRBJ2-1
cdr3_nt: TGTGCCAGCACCGCCCGGGACGGATCCTACAATGAGCAGTTCTTC
cdr3_aa: CASTARDGSYNEQFF

clone_size: .
v_call: TRBV24-1
d_call: .
j_call: TRBJ2-7
cdr3_nt: TGTGCCACCAGTGAATCTAGCGCTGGGGACTACGAGCAGTACTTC
cdr3_aa: CATSESSAGDYEQYF

clone_size: many
v_call: TRBV20-1
d_call: TRBD2
j_call: TRBJ2-3
cdr3_nt: TGCAGTGCTCCTACTAGCGGGGGCCTCCTCCTGGGGACAGATACGCAGTATTTT
cdr3_aa: CSAPTSGGLLLGTDTQYF

clone_size: many
v_call: TRBV18
d_call: .
j_call: TRBJ2-7
cdr3_nt: TGTGCCAGCTCACGAAGTCCAGGGGAAATTCTCTACGAGCAGTACTTC
cdr3_aa: CASSRSPGEILYEQYF

clone_size: many
v_call: TRBV5-1
d_call: .
j_call: TRBJ1-5
cdr3_nt: TGCGCCAGCAGCTTGGAGGCAGATAGCAATCAGCCCCAGCATTTT
cdr3_aa: CASSLEADSNQPQHF

clone_size: many
v_call: TRBV15
d_call: TRBD2
j_call: TRBJ2-5
cdr3_nt: TGTGCCACCAGCAGAGATTCGGCTAGCGGGGGCCCTCGCGAGACCCAGTACTTC
cdr3_aa: CATSRDSASGGPRETQYF

clone_size: many
v_call: TRBV28
d_call: .
j_call: TRBJ2-7
cdr3_nt: TGTGCCAGCACCACGCTTGTGTCCGAGCAGTACTTC
cdr3_aa: CASTTLVSEQYF

clone_size: .
v_call: TRBV28
d_call: TRBD1
j_call: TRBJ2-3
cdr3_nt: TGTGCCAGCAGTTCCGCCGGGACAGGGAGCACAGATACGCAGTATTTT
cdr3_aa: CASSSAGTGSTDTQYF

clone_size: many
v_call: TRBV12-3/TRBV12-4
d_call: .
j_call: TRBJ2-3
cdr3_nt: TGTGCCAGCAGTTTAAGGGGGCGGGGGAACACAGATACGCAGTATTTT
cdr3_aa: CASSLRGRGNTDTQYF

clone_size: many
v_call: TRBV9
d_call: TRBD1
j_call: TRBJ2-5
cdr3_nt: TGTGCCAGCAGCGTAGGGGACAGGGGAAGCGAGACCCAGTACTTC
cdr3_aa: CASSVGDRGSETQYF